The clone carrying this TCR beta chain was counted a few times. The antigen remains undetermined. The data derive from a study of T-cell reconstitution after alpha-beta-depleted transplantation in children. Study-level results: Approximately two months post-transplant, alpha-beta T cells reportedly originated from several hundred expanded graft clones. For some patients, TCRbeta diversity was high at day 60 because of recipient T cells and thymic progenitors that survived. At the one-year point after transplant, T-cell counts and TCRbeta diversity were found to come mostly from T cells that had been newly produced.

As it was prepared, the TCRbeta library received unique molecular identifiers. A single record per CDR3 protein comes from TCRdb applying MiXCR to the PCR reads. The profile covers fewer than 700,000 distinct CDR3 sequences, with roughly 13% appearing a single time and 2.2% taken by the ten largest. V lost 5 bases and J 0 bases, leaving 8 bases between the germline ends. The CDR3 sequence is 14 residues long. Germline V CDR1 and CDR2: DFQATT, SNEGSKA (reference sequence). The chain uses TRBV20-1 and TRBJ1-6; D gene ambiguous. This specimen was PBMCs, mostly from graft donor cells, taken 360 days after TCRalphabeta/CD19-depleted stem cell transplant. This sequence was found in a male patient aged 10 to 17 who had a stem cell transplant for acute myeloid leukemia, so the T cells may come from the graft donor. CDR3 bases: TGCAGTGCTCGATGGAGCTCCTATAATTCACCCCTCCACTTT. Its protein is CSARWSSYNSPLHF.